Reported below is one T cell receptor (beta chain). Its target is unknown. Unique molecular identifiers were present in the TCR beta cDNA libraries. The T cell input of about 0.9 to 11 million gave about 470,000 cDNA molecules. MiXCR was run by TCRdb on the PCR reads, yielding one entry per CDR3 protein. The repertoire consists of around 400,000 distinct CDR3 sequences, with approximately 37% occurring once and the leading ten covering approximately 7.7%. This specimen belongs to a study of post-analysis software for immune sequencing data. Looking at the study overall: Courses of disease covered relapsing-remitting, secondary progressive and progressive-relapsing multiple sclerosis.

Broader study findings: With TRBV5-6, TRBV5-1 and TRBV20-1 included, about 5 TRBV segments were more frequent in patients than in controls. Compared with controls, patients showed significantly lower normalized Chao1 diversity.

This CDR3 region has 17 residues. CDR1 is LNHDA, CDR2 SQIVND, per germline (reference sequence). Trimming stripped 1 base from V and 5 bases from J, with 15 bases between. The sequence was obtained from a girl aged 2-10 years with multiple sclerosis. The genes are TRBV19 and TRBJ1-6, with D possibly matching TRBD1 (5 bases). The specimen was blood. In nucleotides, the CDR3 is TGTGCCAGTAGTATAGTCGCCAGGGATGCTCATAATTCACCCCTCCACTTT. Its translation: CASSIVARDAHNSPLHF.